One sample yielded the 30 T cell receptor beta chains listed below, sequenced in a study of shared clonotypes between healthy human individuals. Clones were sequenced by immunoSEQ multiplex PCR, and TCRdb holds only the in-frame ones, with some missing. The sample shows approximately 2.1 million clones, more than 85% of them seen only once. Sequenced input: naive CD4+ T cells from PBMCs. Subset denoted: CD45RA+ positively selected. All receptors derive from a man younger than 30 in good health. Some clones in this sample may be carry-over from other donors' samples.

In regard to this clone: The same CDR3 also results from other DNA sequences found in this sample. The chain carries TRBV7-9 and TRBJ2-6, with D tentatively TRBD2 (5 bases). The CDR3 contains 15 residues. CDR1 is SEHNR and CDR2 is FQNEAQ in the germline V gene (reference sequence). V gave up 4 bases and J gave up 4 bases, with 11 bases separating them. Here the CDR3 DNA reads TGTGCCAGCAGCTCAAGGGAGTCAGGGGCCAACGTCCTGACTTTC. It is translated as CASSSRESGANVLTF.

This clone was detected once. Other nucleotide sequences from this sample produce the same CDR3. This chain connects TRBV5-1 to TRBJ2-3, with 9 nucleotides matching TRBD2. Germline CDR1 and CDR2: SGHRS and YFSETQ. After removal of 0 bases from V and 4 bases from J, the junction contained 3 bases not matched to a gene. The CDR3 sequence is 15 residues long. CDR3 sequence (DNA): TGCGCCAGCAGCTTGGTACTAGCGGGCGCAGATACGCAGTATTTT. This sequence encodes CASSLVLAGADTQYF.

This clone was picked up one time. CDR3 sequence: CASSYRRVDYEQYF. CDR3 bases: TGTGCCAGCAGTTACCGGCGGGTGGACTACGAGCAGTACTTC. V gene TRBV6-5 combines with J gene TRBJ2-7; perhaps TRBD2 as D (5 bases). The CDR3 runs 14 residues. The V gene lost 2 bases and the J gene lost 3 bases, with 11 bases spanning the gap. In germline, CDR1 is MNHEY, CDR2 SVGAGI.

This chain links TRBV4-3 with TRBJ2-3; D gene uncertain. The CDR3 has 15 amino acids. V was shortened by 2 bases and J by 0 bases, with 9 bases between the two germline ends. CDR1 and CDR2 (germline): LGHNA, YSLEER. This chain's CDR3 is CASSQRWSSTDTQYF. CDR3 nucleotide sequence: TGCGCCAGCAGCCAAAGGTGGAGCAGCACAGATACGCAGTATTTT.

V gene TRBV6-1 combines with J gene TRBJ2-1; tentative D call: TRBD1 (6 bases). The V gene lost 10 bases and the J gene lost 9 bases, with 19 bases spanning the gap. The CDR3 runs to 13 residues. CDR1 and CDR2 (germline): MNHNS, SASEGT. Here the CDR3 DNA reads TGTGCCATCCACACAGGGAGTCCCGGTGAGCAGTTCTTC. It encodes CAIHTGSPGEQFF.

The chain joins TRBV9 to TRBJ1-5; TRBD1 agrees at 9 bases. J gave up 3 bases and V 3 bases, and 7 bases lay outside the gene matches. CDR3 length: 16 amino acids. CDR1 SGDLS and CDR2 YYNGEE come from the germline V gene. In DNA, the CDR3 is TGTGCCAGCAGCGAAGGGACAGGGCTTTACAATCAGCCCCAGCATTTT. This codes for CASSEGTGLYNQPQHF. Variable domain in full (rest from reference TRBV9 and TRBJ1-5): DSGVTQTPKHLITATGQRVTLRCSPRSGDLSVYWYQQSLDQGLQFLIQYYNGEERAKGNILERFSAQQFPDLHSELNLSSLELGDSALYFCASSEGTGLYNQPQHFGDGTRLSIL.

The chain couples TRBV19 to TRBJ2-7; D is tentatively TRBD1 or TRBD2 (5 bases each). CDR3 length equals 17 residues. Trimming removed 1 base at V and 3 bases at J, with 19 bases between. CDR1 and CDR2 from the germline V gene are LNHDA and SQIVND (reference sequence). CDR3 nucleotide sequence: TGTGCCAGTAGTATAGGGGCGTCCCCGGGGACCTACTACGAGCAGTACTTC. Amino acid sequence: CASSIGASPGTYYEQYF.

The chain joins TRBV5-6 to TRBJ2-5; tentatively, D is TRBD2 (6 bases). The germline V gene has CDR1 SGHDT and CDR2 YYEEEE. The CDR3 runs 14 residues. V lost 4 bases to trimming and J lost 5 bases, with 15 bases between them. The CDR3 DNA reads TGTGCCAGCAGCCCAGGGCGGGCGGGGGAGACCCAGTACTTC. Residues: CASSPGRAGETQYF.

This clone was picked up a small number of times. This CDR3 is also generated by other DNA sequences in the sample. The chain links TRBV9 to TRBJ2-2, with unresolved D. Germline V CDR1 and CDR2: SGDLS, YYNGEE. The CDR3 is 12 residues long. The V gene lost 0 bases and the J gene lost 6 bases, with 3 bases spanning the gap. CDR3 region: CASSVGSGELFF. The DNA of the CDR3 is TGTGCCAGCAGCGTAGGGTCCGGGGAGCTGTTTTTT.

The chain combines TRBV5-1 with TRBJ2-1, with D possibly called TRBD1 or TRBD2 (5 bases each). The germline V gene encodes CDR1 SGHRS and CDR2 YFSETQ. The CDR3 spans 17 residues. V lost 0 bases to trimming and J lost 0 bases, with 13 bases between them. This CDR3 reads CASSLGGGPRSYNEQFF. The CDR3, as DNA: TGCGCCAGCAGCTTGGGTGGGGGACCTCGCTCCTACAATGAGCAGTTCTTC.

This sequence joins TRBV11-1 and TRBJ2-1; perhaps TRBD2 as D (6 bases). Per the germline V gene, CDR1 is SGHAT and CDR2 is FQDESV (reference sequence). V lost 1 base and J lost 4, with 14 bases in between. The CDR3 runs 16 residues. Written as DNA, the CDR3 is TGTGCCAGCAGCTTAGGGCGGCGTAGCGGATACAATGAGCAGTTCTTC. Its translation is CASSLGRRSGYNEQFF.

The genes are TRBV2 and TRBJ2-3; D might be TRBD2 (6 bases). There are 14 residues in the CDR3. The V and J ends lost 4 bases and 2 bases respectively, with 10 bases between them. Germline V gene lookup returns CDR1 SNHLY and CDR2 FYNNEI. CDR3 DNA sequence: TGTGCCAGCAGTGCTAGCGTATACACAGATACGCAGTATTTT. Encoded protein: CASSASVYTDTQYF. The whole variable domain, filled in from reference TRBV2 and TRBJ2-3, reads EPEVTQTPSHQVTQMGQEVILRCVPISNHLYFYWYRQILGQKVEFLVSFYNNEISEKSEIFDDQFSVERPDGSNFTLKIRSTKLEDSAMYFCASSASVYTDTQYFGPGTRLTVL.

This clone appeared a few times. The CDR3 DNA is TGTGCCAGCAGCTTTTCGACAGGGATGATTGGCTACACCTTC. This translates into CASSFSTGMIGYTF. The chain is built from TRBV7-2 and TRBJ1-2, with 7 bases aligning to TRBD1. Trimming removed 3 bases from V and 7 bases from J; junction bases left unmatched: 8. The CDR3 totals 14 residues. Germline V CDR1 and CDR2: SGHTA, FQGNSA.

CDR3 sequence (DNA): TGTGCCAGCAGCGTAGATCCGGGGACAGGACGCACTGAAGCTTTCTTT. It codes for CASSVDPGTGRTEAFF. V gene TRBV9 combines with J gene TRBJ1-1, with 8 bases matching TRBD1. Losses at the gene ends were 0 bases for V and 4 bases for J; bases not matched to a gene: 8. CDR3 length: 16 amino acids. The germline gives CDR1 SGDLS, CDR2 YYNGEE.

V gene TRBV9 combines with J gene TRBJ1-3, with a tentative D call TRBD1 (6 bases). Between the trimmed V and J ends, which lost 0 bases and 6 bases, there was a span of 10 bases. Germline-derived CDR1 and CDR2 are SGDLS and YYNGEE. The length of the CDR3 is 14 residues. The DNA of the CDR3 is TGTGCCAGCAGCGTAGGACAGGTTGAAAACACCATATATTTT. Its protein is CASSVGQVENTIYF. Filled out from reference TRBV9 and TRBJ1-3, the complete variable domain reads DSGVTQTPKHLITATGQRVTLRCSPRSGDLSVYWYQQSLDQGLQFLIQYYNGEERAKGNILERFSAQQFPDLHSELNLSSLELGDSALYFCASSVGQVENTIYFGEGSWLTVV.

The chain uses TRBV25-1 and TRBJ1-5, with unresolved D. CDR1 and CDR2 from the germline V gene are MGHDK and SYGVNS. V was shortened by 4 bases and J by 1 base, with 5 bases between the two germline ends. CDR3 length equals 13 residues. This CDR3 is CASSVGSNQPQHF. CDR3 in DNA: TGTGCCAGCAGTGTGGGGAGCAATCAGCCCCAGCATTTT.

This chain connects TRBV4-3 to TRBJ1-1; perhaps TRBD1 as D (5 bases). The V gene lost 0 bases and the J gene lost 9 bases, with 14 bases spanning the gap. CDR1 and CDR2 (germline): LGHNA, YSLEER. The CDR3 extends over 14 amino acids. The CDR3 DNA sequence: TGCGCCAGCAGCCAAGAGAGGACACAAGCGAAAGCTTTCTTT. Encoded protein: CASSQERTQAKAFF.

Worth noting for this clone: The sample contains more than one DNA sequence encoding this CDR3. The genes are TRBV11-2 and TRBJ2-3; 10 bases map to TRBD2. V lost 0 bases and J lost 3; bases outside the gene matches: 3. Germline CDR1 and CDR2: SGHAT and FQNNGV. The CDR3 covers 16 residues. Here the CDR3 reads CASSLDPAGGTDTQYF. For the CDR3, the DNA is TGTGCCAGCAGCTTAGACCCAGCGGGAGGGACAGATACGCAGTATTTT.

V is TRBV9 and J is TRBJ2-7; 8 bases match TRBD2. The CDR3 totals 16 residues. The ends lost 3 bases at V and 3 bases at J; junction bases unmatched: 11. The germline V gene encodes CDR1 SGDLS and CDR2 YYNGEE. The CDR3 bases are TGTGCCAGCAGCGCCTCGTCAAGCGGGAGTATCTACGAGCAGTACTTC. Translated: CASSASSSGSIYEQYF. Combining the CDR3 with reference TRBV9 and TRBJ2-7 gives the whole variable domain DSGVTQTPKHLITATGQRVTLRCSPRSGDLSVYWYQQSLDQGLQFLIQYYNGEERAKGNILERFSAQQFPDLHSELNLSSLELGDSALYFCASSASSSGSIYEQYFGPGTRLTVT.

This chain links TRBV9 with TRBJ2-1; tentative D call: TRBD1 (5 bases). CDR3 size: 13 residues. With 3 bases removed from V and 14 bases from J, the gap between germline ends came to 18 bases. Germline values: CDR1 SGDLS, CDR2 YYNGEE. CDR3 bases: TGTGCCAGCAGCGCCACGACAGAATCTAGGGAGTTCTTC. This translates into CASSATTESREFF.

The chain recombines TRBV4-1 with TRBJ1-4; D remains ambiguous. Germline V gene lookup returns CDR1 MGHRA and CDR2 YSYEKL. The CDR3 extends over 16 amino acids. V was trimmed by 3 bases and J by 0 bases, leaving 11 bases between them. The CDR3 sequence is CASSQYKPATNEKLFF. The CDR3 bases are TGCGCCAGCAGCCAGTATAAGCCTGCAACTAATGAAAAACTGTTTTTT.

This clone was seen a few times. V is TRBV30 and J is TRBJ2-7; 7 nucleotides align to TRBD1. Germline V gene sequence: CDR1 GTSNPN, CDR2 SVGIG (reference sequence). The V and J ends lost 4 bases and 1 base, in that order; junction bases with no gene match: 13. The CDR3 extends over 16 amino acids. DNA of the CDR3: TGTGCCTGGACAGGAAACAGACAGGGATGGTCCTACGAGCAGTACTTC. It codes for CAWTGNRQGWSYEQYF.

V usage is TRBV27 and J usage is TRBJ1-5; 10 positions match TRBD1. The CDR3 sequence is 16 residues long. The germline gives CDR1 MNHEY, CDR2 SMNVEV (reference sequence). Unmatched junction bases numbered 13, after V lost 8 bases and J lost 6 bases. CDR3 coding DNA: TGTGCCAGCTCCGGCCGTGGGACAGGGGTGGGTCAGCCCCAGCATTTT. Translation gives CASSGRGTGVGQPQHF.

This clone was seen a handful of times. The V gene is TRBV27, the J gene TRBJ2-1; the D is unclear. The CDR3 is 14 residues long. Between the trimmed V and J ends, which lost 8 bases and 6 bases, there was a span of 17 bases. Germline CDR1 and CDR2: MNHEY and SMNVEV (reference sequence). The CDR3 DNA reads as TGTGCCAGCGCTCTTGGGATCCGTTTCAATGAGCAGTTCTTC. Its protein product is CASALGIRFNEQFF.

The V and J genes are TRBV12-5 and TRBJ1-2; D not certain. Trimming shortened V by 1 base and J by 0 bases, and 6 bases separated the two germline ends. CDR1 is LGHNT and CDR2 is FRNRAP in the germline V gene. The length of the CDR3 is 14 residues. CDR3 sequence (DNA): TGTGCTAGTGGTTTGGGGGCTTCTAACTATGGCTACACCTTC. It is translated as CASGLGASNYGYTF.

The CDR3 nucleotides are TGTGCCAGCAGTCTCGACAGAACCGGGGAGCTGTTTTTT. This encodes CASSLDRTGELFF. The V call is TRBV27, the J call TRBJ2-2, with a possible D match to TRBD1 (5 bases). CDR1 MNHEY and CDR2 SMNVEV come from the germline V gene (reference sequence). This CDR3 spans 13 amino acids. V dropped 5 bases and J dropped 5 bases, with 9 bases sitting between them.

The chain recombines TRBV9 with TRBJ2-1, with a weak D call TRBD1 (6 bases). Looked up from germline, CDR1 is SGDLS and CDR2 is YYNGEE. With 0 bases removed from V and 3 bases from J, the gap between germline ends came to 10 bases. The CDR3 consists of 15 residues. CDR3 nucleotides: TGTGCCAGCAGCGTAGGAACAGGGAACTACAATGAGCAGTTCTTC. Translated, it gives CASSVGTGNYNEQFF.

This clone was seen a handful of times. The sample has other DNA sequences that encode this CDR3 too. The rearrangement links TRBV30 to TRBJ1-1; D possibly corresponds to TRBD1 (5 bases). The ends were cut back, 0 bases at V and 1 base at J, with 9 bases in the middle. The CDR3 covers 14 residues. The V gene's germline CDR1 is GTSNPN and CDR2 SVGIG (reference sequence). CDR3 DNA sequence: TGTGCCTGGAGTGTAGGCCAGGGGAACACTGAAGCTTTCTTT. Amino acid sequence: CAWSVGQGNTEAFF.

The chain combines TRBV27 with TRBJ2-1; D uncertain. V lost 2 bases and J lost 8, with 4 bases in between. This CDR3 has 11 amino acids. The germline V gene has CDR1 MNHEY and CDR2 SMNVEV (reference sequence). CDR3 sequence reads: CASSLNYEQFF. CDR3 nucleotide sequence: TGTGCCAGCAGTTTAAACTATGAGCAGTTCTTC.

This rearrangement joins TRBV11-3 to TRBJ2-1; 10 bases are shared with TRBD1. With V trimmed by 1 base and J by 9 bases, 3 bases remained unmatched. The germline gives CDR1 SGHNT, CDR2 YENEEA. The length of the CDR3 is 14 residues. The CDR3 region has the DNA TGTGCCAGCAGCTTAGGGGACAGGGGCGGTGAGCAGTTCTTC. It is translated as CASSLGDRGGEQFF.